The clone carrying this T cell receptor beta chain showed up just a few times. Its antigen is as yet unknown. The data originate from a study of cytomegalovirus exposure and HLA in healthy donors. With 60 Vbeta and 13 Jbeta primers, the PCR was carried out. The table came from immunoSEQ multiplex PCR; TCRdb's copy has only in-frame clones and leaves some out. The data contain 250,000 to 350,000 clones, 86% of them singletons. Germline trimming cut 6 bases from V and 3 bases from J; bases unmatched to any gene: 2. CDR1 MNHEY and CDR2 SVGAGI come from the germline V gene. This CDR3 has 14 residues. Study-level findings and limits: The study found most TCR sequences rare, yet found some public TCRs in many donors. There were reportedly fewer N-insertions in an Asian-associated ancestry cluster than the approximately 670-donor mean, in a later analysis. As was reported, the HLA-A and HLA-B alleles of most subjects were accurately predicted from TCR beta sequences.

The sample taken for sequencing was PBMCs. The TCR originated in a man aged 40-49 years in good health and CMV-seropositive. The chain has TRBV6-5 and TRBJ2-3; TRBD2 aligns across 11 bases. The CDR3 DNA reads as TGTGCCAGCAGCCTAGCGGGAGGTACAGATACGCAGTATTTT. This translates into CASSLAGGTDTQYF.